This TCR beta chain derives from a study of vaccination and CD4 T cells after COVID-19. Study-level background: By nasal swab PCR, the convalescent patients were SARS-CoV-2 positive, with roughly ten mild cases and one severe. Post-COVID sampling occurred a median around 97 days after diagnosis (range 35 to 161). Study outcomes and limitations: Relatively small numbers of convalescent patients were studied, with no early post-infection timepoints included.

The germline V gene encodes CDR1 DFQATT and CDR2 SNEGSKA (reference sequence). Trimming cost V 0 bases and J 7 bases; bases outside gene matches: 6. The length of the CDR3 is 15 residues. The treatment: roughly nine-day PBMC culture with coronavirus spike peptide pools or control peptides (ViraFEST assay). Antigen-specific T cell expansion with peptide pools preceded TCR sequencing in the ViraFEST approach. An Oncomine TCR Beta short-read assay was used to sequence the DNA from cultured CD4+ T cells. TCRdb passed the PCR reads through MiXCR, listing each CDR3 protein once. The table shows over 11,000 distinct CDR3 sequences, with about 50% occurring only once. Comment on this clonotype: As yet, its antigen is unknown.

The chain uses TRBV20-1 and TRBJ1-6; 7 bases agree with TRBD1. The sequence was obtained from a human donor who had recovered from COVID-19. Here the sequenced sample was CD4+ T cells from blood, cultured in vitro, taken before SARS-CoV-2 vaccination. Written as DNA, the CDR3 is TGCAGTGCTAGAGATAGCAGCAGGGGGAATTCACCCCTCCACTTT. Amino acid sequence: CSARDSSRGNSPLHF.